These 8 T cell receptor beta chains share one sample of origin, sequenced in a study of regulatory T cells in long-lasting Graves disease. As for time point: newly diagnosed GD, antithyroid drugs for less than 3 months. From PBMCs, RNA was extracted and then used to make the TCR library. CDR3 regions were amplified by Arm-PCR using iRepertoire HTBI primers to build TCR beta libraries. TCRdb processed the multiplex PCR reads anew with MiXCR; each CDR3 protein has one entry. Seen here are 300,000 to 450,000 distinct CDR3 sequences, 15% to 19% observed once, and the top ten hold approximately 21%. The specimen comprised peripheral blood mononuclear cells (PBMCs), sampled at new diagnosis, from a patient treated with antithyroid drugs. Receptors originate from a female donor with Graves disease.

This clonotype was seen repeatedly, ten times or more. This chain joins TRBV11-2 and TRBJ2-3; 7 bases fit TRBD1. CDR1 SGHAT and CDR2 FQNNGV come from the germline V gene. The CDR3 covers 16 residues. The V segment lost 1 base and the J segment 1 base; nucleotides outside the gene matches: 5. CDR3 DNA sequence: TGTGCCAGCAGCTTAGGGACAGGCTTTCGCACAGATACGCAGTATTTT. It codes for CASSLGTGFRTDTQYF.

This clonotype has at least ten counts. The chain recombines TRBV5-1 with TRBJ2-3, with 10 bases lining up with TRBD2. The ends lost 2 bases at V and 2 bases at J; junction bases unmatched: 5. The germline V gene encodes CDR1 SGHRS and CDR2 YFSETQ. This CDR3 contains 16 residues. The CDR3 region is CASSFLAGEDTDTQYF. CDR3 DNA: TGCGCCAGCAGCTTTCTAGCGGGAGAGGACACAGATACGCAGTATTTT.

The rearrangement links TRBV20-1 to TRBJ1-2; D remains ambiguous. Germline assignment: CDR1 DFQATT and CDR2 SNEGSKA (reference sequence). The CDR3 spans 12 residues. Between the trimmed V and J ends, which lost 6 bases and 0 bases, there was a span of 8 bases. CDR3 sequence reads: CSAAAPNYGYTF. In DNA, the CDR3 is TGCAGTGCCGCAGCACCTAACTATGGCTACACCTTC.

At least ten counts were recorded for this clonotype. The V and J genes are TRBV11-2 and TRBJ2-7; no definite D call. The V end lost 0 bases, the J end lost 3 bases, and 12 bases lay between the germline ends. The CDR3 is 15 residues long. Per the germline V gene, CDR1 is SGHAT and CDR2 is FQNNGV. CDR3 nucleotide sequence: TGTGCCAGCAGCTTAGAAACGGCAGCGTTCTACGAGCAGTACTTC. Amino acid sequence: CASSLETAAFYEQYF.

In this sample, this clonotype turned up many times. V usage is TRBV3-1 and J usage is TRBJ2-7; TRBD2 matches 7 bases. Germline lookup yields CDR1 LGHDT and CDR2 YNNKEL (reference sequence). The V segment lost 7 bases and the J segment 2 bases; nucleotides outside the gene matches: 14. The CDR3 totals 16 residues. This chain's CDR3 is CASTPSQRGSPYEQYF. DNA of the CDR3: TGTGCCAGCACCCCCAGTCAGCGGGGATCGCCCTACGAGCAGTACTTC.

This clonotype was detected ten times or more. This chain connects TRBV7-3 to TRBJ1-1; TRBD1 agrees at 9 bases. CDR3 length equals 14 residues. Germline trimming cut 5 bases from V and 5 bases from J; bases unmatched to any gene: 6. Germline values: CDR1 SGHTA, CDR2 FQGTGA. The CDR3 region has the DNA TGTGCCAGCAGCCCTGGACAGGGGTGGACTGAAGCTTTCTTT. It specifies CASSPGQGWTEAFF.

This clonotype is a singleton in its sample. A much bigger clone sits one base away, suggesting this may be a read error. This chain connects TRBV7-9 to TRBJ2-5; tentatively, D is TRBD2 (5 bases). The CDR3 is 14 residues long. CDR1 SEHNR and CDR2 FQNEAQ come from the germline V gene (reference sequence). CDR3 DNA sequence: TGTACCAGCAGCCAAGGACTGGCCAAAGAGACCCAGTACTTC. Its protein is CTSSQGLAKETQYF. Based on the CDR3 plus reference TRBV7-9 and TRBJ2-5, the full variable domain is DTGVSQNPRHKITKRGQNVTFRCDPISEHNRLYWYRQTLGQGPEFLTYFQNEAQLEKSRLLSDRFSAERPKGSFSTLEIQRTEQGDSAMYLCTSSQGLAKETQYFGPGTRLLVL.

This clonotype was found a few times. One end of the junction varies from germline; a read error may be responsible. The J gene is TRBJ2-1, the V gene TRBV2; D remains unclear. The germline gives CDR1 SNHLY, CDR2 FYNNEI. The CDR3 runs to 13 residues. CDR3 bases: TGTGCCAGCTCTCTGAGCTCCTACAGTGAGCAGTTCTTC. Protein product: CASSLSSYSEQFF.